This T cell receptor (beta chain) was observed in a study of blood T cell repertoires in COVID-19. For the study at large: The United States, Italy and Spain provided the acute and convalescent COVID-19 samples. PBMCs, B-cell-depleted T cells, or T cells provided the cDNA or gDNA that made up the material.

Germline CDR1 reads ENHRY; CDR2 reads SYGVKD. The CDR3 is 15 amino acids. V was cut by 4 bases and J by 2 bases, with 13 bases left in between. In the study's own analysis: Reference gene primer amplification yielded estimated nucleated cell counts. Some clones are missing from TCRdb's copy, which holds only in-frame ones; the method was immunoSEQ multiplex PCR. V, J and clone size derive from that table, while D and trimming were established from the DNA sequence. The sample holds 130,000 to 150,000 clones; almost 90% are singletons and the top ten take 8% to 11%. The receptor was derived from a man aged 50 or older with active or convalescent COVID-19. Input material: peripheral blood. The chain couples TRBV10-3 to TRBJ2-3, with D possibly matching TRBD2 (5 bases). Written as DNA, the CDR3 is TGTGCCATCAGTGGAGGAGCGGCACTCACAGATACGCAGTATTTT. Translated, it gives CAISGGAALTDTQYF.